This TCR beta chain was retrieved from a study of blood T cell repertoires in COVID-19. Study-level background: Collection of acute and convalescent COVID-19 samples took place in the United States, Italy and Spain. Sample material is recorded as cDNA or gDNA derived from T cells, B-cell-depleted T cells, or PBMCs.

Clones were read by immunoSEQ multiplex PCR, and TCRdb kept only the in-frame ones, dropping some. The sample has about 160,000 clones, roughly 84% seen once. The germline gives CDR1 MNHNY, CDR2 SVGAGI (reference sequence). The CDR3 runs 18 residues. V trimming: 5 bases; J trimming: 7 bases; junction bases outside the gene matches: 13. The chain couples TRBV6-6 to TRBJ2-2, with 13 bases identical to TRBD2. Specimen: peripheral blood. The origin of this receptor is a woman older than 75 with active or convalescent COVID-19. Here the CDR3 DNA reads TGTGCCAGCAGTCCTGGACTAGCGGGAGTGGGTGATATCGGGGAGCTGTTTTTT. This codes for CASSPGLAGVGDIGELFF.